This TCR beta chain came from a study of early stage breast cancer tumors. At the level of the study: Of fewer than 20 invasive breast tumors, more than ten were hormone receptor-positive, HER2-negative.

The V end was cut by 1 base, the J end by 2 bases, with 9 bases between. The CDR3 runs 16 residues. Germline assignment: CDR1 SGHAT and CDR2 FQNNGV. Profiling relied on immunoSEQ multiplex PCR, and the TCRdb table lists in-frame clones only, not all of them. The table includes about 50,000 clones, about 80% detected once. Input material: blood. The rearrangement uses TRBV11-2 and TRBJ2-6; D gene uncertain. The TCR was taken from a person aged 45-65 years with breast cancer. Written as DNA, the CDR3 is TGTGCCAGCAGCTTAGGGCTTTCTCCTGGGGCCAACGTCCTGACTTTC. This translates into CASSLGLSPGANVLTF. The variable domain in full, completed from reference TRBV11-2 and TRBJ2-6, reads EAGVAQSPRYKIIEKRQSVAFWCNPISGHATLYWYQQILGQGPKLLIQFQNNGVVDDSQLPKDRFSAERLKGVDSTLKIQPAKLEDSAVYLCASSLGLSPGANVLTFGAGSRLTVL.